Listed below are T cell receptor beta chains from one sample, sequenced in a study of post-analysis software for immune sequencing data. MiXCR, run by TCRdb on the PCR reads, gives a single entry per CDR3 protein. Altogether about 540,000 distinct CDR3 sequences are present, roughly 34% being singletons, with the ten largest covering less than 6%. What was sequenced was blood. The receptors originated from a girl between 2 and 17 years old with multiple sclerosis. CDR3s include the opening cysteine and the closing phenylalanine or tryptophan. A D gene is named only where the DNA matches it firmly. Clone size is stated in some rows and not others, as once, few, many or a class when expanded.

d_call clone_size j_call v_call cdr3_nt cdr3_aa
- - TRBJ1-6 TRBV18 TGTGCCAGCTCGCCTCGGACAGAGGCACCCCTCCACTTT CASSPRTEAPLHF
- few TRBJ2-6 TRBV20-1 TGCAGTGCCGTTGGGGCCAACGTCCTGACTTTC CSAVGANVLTF
TRBD2 - TRBJ2-1 TRBV4-1 TGCGCCAGCAGCCAAGTCGGCGGGGGGGGTTACAGTGAGCAGTTCTTC CASSQVGGGGYSEQFF
- - TRBJ2-7 TRBV29-1 TGCAGCGCTGGGGCAACCTACGAGCAGTACTTC CSAGATYEQYF
TRBD1 - TRBJ2-5 TRBV5-6 TGTGCCAGCAGCTTGAAGGGACAGGGCATGAAGACCCAGTACTTC CASSLKGQGMKTQYF
- many TRBJ1-2 TRBV20-1 TGCAGTGCTAGAGATATCGGACGTAAGAACTATGGCTACACCTTC CSARDIGRKNYGYTF
TRBD1 - TRBJ1-1 TRBV5-1 TGCGCCAGCAGCCGAACGGGACAGGGCACTGAAGCTTTCTTT CASSRTGQGTEAFF
- - TRBJ2-2 TRBV7-2 TGTGCCAGCAGCAGCGATACGGAGCTGTTTTTT CASSSDTELFF
- few TRBJ1-2 TRBV20-1 TGCAGTGCTAGAGATCTTAAGACCCCTGGGTATGGCTACACCTTC CSARDLKTPGYGYTF
TRBD1 - TRBJ2-1 TRBV5-1 TGCGCCAGCAGCTGGGGGGACAGGGACAACAATGAGCAGTTCTTC CASSWGDRDNNEQFF
- - TRBJ2-5 TRBV3-1 TGTGCCAGCAGCCAGCTGAACAGGGCGGAGACCCAGTACTTC CASSQLNRAETQYF
- - TRBJ2-5 TRBV20-1 TGCAGTGCTAGAGGAGGGGCTCAAGAGACCCAGTACTTC CSARGGAQETQYF
- - TRBJ2-3 TRBV20-1 TGCAGTGCTAGCCCACAGGGTCCAGATACGCAGTATTTT CSASPQGPDTQYF
- - TRBJ2-7 TRBV5-1 TGCGCCAGCAGCTTACAACCACCGAGTTACTCCTACGAGCAGTACTTC CASSLQPPSYSYEQYF
- few TRBJ2-5 TRBV5-1 TGCGCCAGCAGCTTGGCCTCGGGGATTGAGACCCAGTACTTC CASSLASGIETQYF
TRBD2 few TRBJ2-1 TRBV6-6 TGTGCCAGCAGTACTAGCGGGGGGCACAATGAGCAGTTCTTC CASSTSGGHNEQFF
- - TRBJ2-1 TRBV5-1 TGCGCCAGCAGCTCTCGACTAGCTGGGGGCTACGAGCAGTTCTTC CASSSRLAGGYEQFF
- - TRBJ1-2 TRBV5-1 TGCGCCAGCAGCAGCCAGAGCGCTAACTATGGCTACACCTTC CASSSQSANYGYTF
- - TRBJ2-3 TRBV7-9 TGTGCCAGCAGACCACCGGGACCCCGAAGACCAAGGACGCAGTATTTT CASRPPGPRRPRTQYF
- - TRBJ1-4 TRBV29-1 TGCAGCGTTGATGAGGATGTGACACTGTTTTTT CSVDEDVTLFF